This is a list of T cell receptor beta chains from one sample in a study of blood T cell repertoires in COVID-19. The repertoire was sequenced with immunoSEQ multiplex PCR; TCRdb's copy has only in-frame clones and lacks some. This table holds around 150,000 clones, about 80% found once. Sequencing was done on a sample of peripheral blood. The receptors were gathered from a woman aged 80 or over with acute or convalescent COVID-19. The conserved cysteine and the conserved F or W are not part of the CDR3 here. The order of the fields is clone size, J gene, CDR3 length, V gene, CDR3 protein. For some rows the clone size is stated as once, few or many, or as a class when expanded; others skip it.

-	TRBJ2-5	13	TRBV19	ASSIWVGDRETQY
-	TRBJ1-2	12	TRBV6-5	ASRQGGSSYGYT
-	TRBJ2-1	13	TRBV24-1	ATSDRTSGNNEQF
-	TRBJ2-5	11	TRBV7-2	ASSFWGEQTQY
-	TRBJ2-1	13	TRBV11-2	ASSLDLAGLLEQF
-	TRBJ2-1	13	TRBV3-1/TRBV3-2	ASSLSLLHLNEQF
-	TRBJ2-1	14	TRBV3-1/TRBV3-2	ASSQILEGPYNEQF
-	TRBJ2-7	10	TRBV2	ASRRGLYEQY
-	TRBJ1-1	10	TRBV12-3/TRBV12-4	ASSWGVTEAF
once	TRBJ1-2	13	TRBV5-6	ASSLAPGSYYGYT
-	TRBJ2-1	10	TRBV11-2	ASLGFDNEQF
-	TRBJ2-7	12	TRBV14	ASSQAGLQYEQY
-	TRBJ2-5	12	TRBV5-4	ASSPTGARETQY
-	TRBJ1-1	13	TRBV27	ASSLDRGVGTEAF
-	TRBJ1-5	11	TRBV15	ATRTGSLSPQH
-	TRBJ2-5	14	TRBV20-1	SASPPGRGNQETQY
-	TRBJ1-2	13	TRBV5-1	ASSLDLGGNYGYT
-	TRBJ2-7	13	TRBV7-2	ASSWDSGSSYEQY
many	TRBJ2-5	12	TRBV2	ASSESRATETQY
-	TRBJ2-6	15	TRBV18	ASSPRQGITGANVLT
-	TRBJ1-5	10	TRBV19	ASGQGNQPQH
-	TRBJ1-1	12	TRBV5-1	ASSPGQGLTEAF
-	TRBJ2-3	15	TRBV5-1	ASSLGTGTQRGDTQY
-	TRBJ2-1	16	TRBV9	ASSVDSLAGGSYNEQF
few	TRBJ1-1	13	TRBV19	ASSNGEIYGTEAF
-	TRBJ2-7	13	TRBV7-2	ASSFPSTVGYEQY
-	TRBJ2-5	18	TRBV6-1	ASSETLAGALGDRQETQY
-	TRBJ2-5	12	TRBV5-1	ASSSVGRSETQY
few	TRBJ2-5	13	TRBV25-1	ASSSPGQFQETQY
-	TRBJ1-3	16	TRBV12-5	ASGLDPDREVSGNTIY
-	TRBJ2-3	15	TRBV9	ASSADLGLAGAYTQY
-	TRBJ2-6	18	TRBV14	ASSQDGVVARSSGANVLT
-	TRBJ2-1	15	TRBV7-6	ASSLGTSGIPYNEQF
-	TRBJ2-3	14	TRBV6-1	ASREQGYSSTDTQY
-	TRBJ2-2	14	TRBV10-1	ASSDRGYTNTGELF
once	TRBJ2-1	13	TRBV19	ASSPQLGPYNEQF
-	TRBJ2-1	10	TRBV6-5	ASRSTYNEQF
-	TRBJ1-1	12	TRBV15	ATSRVQENTEAF
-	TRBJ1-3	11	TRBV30	AWRRQGRDTIY
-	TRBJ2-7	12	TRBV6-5	ASSYGGDVNEQY
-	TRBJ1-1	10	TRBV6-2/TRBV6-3	ASSPEELEAF
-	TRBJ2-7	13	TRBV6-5	ASRLWTGGGYEQY
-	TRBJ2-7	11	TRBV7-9	ASSPTGSYEQY
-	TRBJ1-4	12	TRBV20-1	SASDTGSPGKLF
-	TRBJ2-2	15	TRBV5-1	ASTWTSGATRAGELF
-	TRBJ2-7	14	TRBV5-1	ASSLVWDSSSYEQY
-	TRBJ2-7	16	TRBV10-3	AISESRLAGAPGDEQY